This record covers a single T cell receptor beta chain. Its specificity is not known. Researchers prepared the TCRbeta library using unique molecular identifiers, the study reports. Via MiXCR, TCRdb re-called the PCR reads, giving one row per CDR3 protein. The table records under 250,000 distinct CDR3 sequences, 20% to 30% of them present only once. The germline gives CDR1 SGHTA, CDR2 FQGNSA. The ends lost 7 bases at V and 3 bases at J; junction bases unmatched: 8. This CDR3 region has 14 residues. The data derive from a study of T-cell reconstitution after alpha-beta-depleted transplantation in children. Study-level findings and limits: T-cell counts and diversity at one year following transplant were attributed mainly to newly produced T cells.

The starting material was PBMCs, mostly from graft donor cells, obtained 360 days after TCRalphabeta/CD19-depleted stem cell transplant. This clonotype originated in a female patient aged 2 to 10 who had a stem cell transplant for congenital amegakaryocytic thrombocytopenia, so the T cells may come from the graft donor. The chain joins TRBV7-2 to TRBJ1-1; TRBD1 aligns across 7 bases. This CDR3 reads CASTHRGSDTEAFF. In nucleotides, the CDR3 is TGTGCCAGCACCCACAGGGGCTCGGACACTGAAGCTTTCTTT.